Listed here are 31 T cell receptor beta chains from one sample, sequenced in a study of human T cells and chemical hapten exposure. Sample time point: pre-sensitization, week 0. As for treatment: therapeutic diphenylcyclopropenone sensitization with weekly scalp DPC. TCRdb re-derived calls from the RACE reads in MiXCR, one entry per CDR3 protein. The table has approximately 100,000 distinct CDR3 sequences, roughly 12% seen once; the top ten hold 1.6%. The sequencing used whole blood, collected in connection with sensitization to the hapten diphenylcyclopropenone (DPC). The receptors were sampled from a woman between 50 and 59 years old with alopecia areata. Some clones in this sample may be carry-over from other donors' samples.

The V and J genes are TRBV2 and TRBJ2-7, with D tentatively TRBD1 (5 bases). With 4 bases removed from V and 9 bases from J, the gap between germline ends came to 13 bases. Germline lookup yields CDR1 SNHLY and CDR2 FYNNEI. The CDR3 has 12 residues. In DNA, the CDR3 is TGTGCCAGCAGTGTCACGCAGGGTAGGCAGTACTTC. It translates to CASSVTQGRQYF.

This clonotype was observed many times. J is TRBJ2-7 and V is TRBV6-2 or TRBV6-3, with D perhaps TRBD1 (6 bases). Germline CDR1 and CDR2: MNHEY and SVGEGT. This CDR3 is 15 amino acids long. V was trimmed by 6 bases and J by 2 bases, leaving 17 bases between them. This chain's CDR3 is CASRQTGQGTYEQYF. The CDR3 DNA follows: TGTGCCAGCAGACAAACAGGGCAGGGGACCTACGAGCAGTACTTC.

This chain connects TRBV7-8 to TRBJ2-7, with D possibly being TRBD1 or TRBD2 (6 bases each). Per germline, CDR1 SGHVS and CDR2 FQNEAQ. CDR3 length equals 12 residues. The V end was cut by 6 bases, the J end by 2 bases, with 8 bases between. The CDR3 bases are TGTGCCAGCAGAGGGGGGACCTACGAGCAGTACTTC. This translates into CASRGGTYEQYF.

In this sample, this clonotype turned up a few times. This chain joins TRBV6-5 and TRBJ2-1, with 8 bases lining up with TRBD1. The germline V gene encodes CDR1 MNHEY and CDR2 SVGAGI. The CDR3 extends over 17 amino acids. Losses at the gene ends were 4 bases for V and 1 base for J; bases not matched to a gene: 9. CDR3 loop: CASSFGDRFGSYNEQFF. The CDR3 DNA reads TGTGCCAGCAGTTTTGGGGACAGGTTTGGGTCCTACAATGAGCAGTTCTTC.

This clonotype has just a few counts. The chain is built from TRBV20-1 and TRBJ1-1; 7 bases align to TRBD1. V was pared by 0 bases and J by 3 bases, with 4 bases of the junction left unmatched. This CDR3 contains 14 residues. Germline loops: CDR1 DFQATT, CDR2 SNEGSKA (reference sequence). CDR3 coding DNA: TGCAGTGCTAGAGAGGGTGGACAGGACACTGAAGCTTTCTTT. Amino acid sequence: CSAREGGQDTEAFF.

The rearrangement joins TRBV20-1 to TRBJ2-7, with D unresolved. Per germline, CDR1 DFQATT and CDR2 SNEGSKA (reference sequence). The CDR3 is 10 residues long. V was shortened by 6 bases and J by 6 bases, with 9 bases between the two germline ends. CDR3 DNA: TGCAGTGCACCTGTAATCGAGCAGTACTTC. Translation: CSAPVIEQYF.

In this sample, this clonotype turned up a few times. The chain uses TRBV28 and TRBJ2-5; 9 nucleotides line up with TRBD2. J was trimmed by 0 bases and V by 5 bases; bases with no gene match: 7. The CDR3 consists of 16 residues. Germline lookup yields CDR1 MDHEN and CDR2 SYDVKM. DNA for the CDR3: TGTGCCAGCAGTCCCTTAGCGGGAGAGTACCAAGAGACCCAGTACTTC. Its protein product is CASSPLAGEYQETQYF.

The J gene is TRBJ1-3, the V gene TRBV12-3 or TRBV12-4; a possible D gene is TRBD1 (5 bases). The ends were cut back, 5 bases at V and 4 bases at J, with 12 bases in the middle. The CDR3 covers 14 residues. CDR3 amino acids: CASSRRTSGNTIYF. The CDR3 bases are TGTGCCAGCAGTCGACGGACATCCGGAAACACCATATATTTT.

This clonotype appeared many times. The CDR3 DNA sequence: TGTGCCAGCAGTGAATTCCATGAGCAGTTCTTC. Translated: CASSEFHEQFF. This chain uses TRBV2 with TRBJ2-1; D remains ambiguous. Germline lookup yields CDR1 SNHLY and CDR2 FYNNEI. V lost 2 bases and J lost 8, with 4 bases in between. The CDR3 is 11 amino acids.

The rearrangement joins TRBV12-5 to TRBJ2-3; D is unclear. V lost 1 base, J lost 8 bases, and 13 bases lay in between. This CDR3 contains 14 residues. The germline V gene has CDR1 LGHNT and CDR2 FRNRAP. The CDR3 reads CASGLGNTVGTQYF. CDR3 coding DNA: TGTGCTAGTGGTTTGGGGAACACCGTCGGTACGCAGTATTTT. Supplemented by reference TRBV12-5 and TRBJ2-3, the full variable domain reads DARVTQTPRHKVTEMGQEVTMRCQPILGHNTVFWYRQTMMQGLELLAYFRNRAPLDDSGMPKDRFSAEMPDATLATLKIQPSEPRDSAVYFCASGLGNTVGTQYFGPGTRLTVL.

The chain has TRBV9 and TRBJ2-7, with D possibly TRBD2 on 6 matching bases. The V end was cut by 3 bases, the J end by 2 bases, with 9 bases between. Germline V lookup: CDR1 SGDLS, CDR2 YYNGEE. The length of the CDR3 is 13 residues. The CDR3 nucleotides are TGTGCCAGCAGCGCGGGAGTAACCTACGAGCAGTACTTC. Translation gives CASSAGVTYEQYF.

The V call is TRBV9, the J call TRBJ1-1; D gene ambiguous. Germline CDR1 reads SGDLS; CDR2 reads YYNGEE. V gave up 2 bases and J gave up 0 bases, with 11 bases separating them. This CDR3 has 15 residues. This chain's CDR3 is CASSVSAGMNTEAFF. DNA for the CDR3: TGTGCCAGCAGCGTTTCTGCGGGGATGAACACTGAAGCTTTCTTT.

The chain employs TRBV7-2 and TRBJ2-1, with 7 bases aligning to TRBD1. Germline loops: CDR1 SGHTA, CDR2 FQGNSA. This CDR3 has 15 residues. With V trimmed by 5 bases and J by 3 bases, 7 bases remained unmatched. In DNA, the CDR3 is TGTGCCAGCAGCCTTACAGGGGTTTACTACAATGAGCAGTTCTTC. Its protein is CASSLTGVYYNEQFF.

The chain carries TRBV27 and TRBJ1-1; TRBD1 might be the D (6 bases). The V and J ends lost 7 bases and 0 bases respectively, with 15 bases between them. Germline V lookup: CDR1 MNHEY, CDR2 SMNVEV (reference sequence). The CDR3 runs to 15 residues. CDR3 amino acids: CASKVPGQMNTEAFF. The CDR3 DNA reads TGTGCCAGCAAGGTTCCTGGACAGATGAACACTGAAGCTTTCTTT.

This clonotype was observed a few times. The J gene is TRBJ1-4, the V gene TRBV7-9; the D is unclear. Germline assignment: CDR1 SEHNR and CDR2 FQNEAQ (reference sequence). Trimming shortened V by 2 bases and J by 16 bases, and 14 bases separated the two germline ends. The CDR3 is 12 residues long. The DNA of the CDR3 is TGTGCCAGCAGCTTAAACCCTTCCCCGGAGTTTTTT. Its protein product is CASSLNPSPEFF. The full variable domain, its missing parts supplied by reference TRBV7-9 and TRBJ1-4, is DTGVSQNPRHKITKRGQNVTFRCDPISEHNRLYWYRQTLGQGPEFLTYFQNEAQLEKSRLLSDRFSAERPKGSFSTLEIQRTEQGDSAMYLCASSLNPSPEFFGSGTQLSVL.

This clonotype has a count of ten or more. CDR3 sequence: CASSRQGNQPQHF. The CDR3 nucleotides are TGTGCCAGCTCTCGACAGGGCAATCAGCCCCAGCATTTT. J is TRBJ1-5 and V is TRBV18; perhaps TRBD1 as D (6 bases). The CDR3 covers 13 residues. Trimming cost V 6 bases and J 2 bases, with 8 bases left between them. Germline CDR1 reads KGHSH; CDR2 reads LQKENI.

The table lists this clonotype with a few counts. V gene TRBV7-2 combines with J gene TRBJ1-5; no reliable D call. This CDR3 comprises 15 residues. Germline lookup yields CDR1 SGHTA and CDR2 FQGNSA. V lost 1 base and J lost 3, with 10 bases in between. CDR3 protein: CASSLGSRTNQPQHF. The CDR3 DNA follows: TGTGCCAGCAGCTTAGGGTCCCGTACCAATCAGCCCCAGCATTTT. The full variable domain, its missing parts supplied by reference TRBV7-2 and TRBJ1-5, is GAGVSQSPSNKVTEKGKDVELRCDPISGHTALYWYRQSLGQGLEFLIYFQGNSAPDKSGLPSDRFSAERTGGSVSTLTIQRTQQEDSAVYLCASSLGSRTNQPQHFGDGTRLSIL.

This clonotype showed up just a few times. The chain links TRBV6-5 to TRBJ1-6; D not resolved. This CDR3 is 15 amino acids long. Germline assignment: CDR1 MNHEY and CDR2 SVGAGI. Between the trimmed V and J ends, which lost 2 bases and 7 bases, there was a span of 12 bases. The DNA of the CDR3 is TGTGCCAGCAGTTACGGTCGGAGGATGAATTCACCCCTCCACTTT. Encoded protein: CASSYGRRMNSPLHF.

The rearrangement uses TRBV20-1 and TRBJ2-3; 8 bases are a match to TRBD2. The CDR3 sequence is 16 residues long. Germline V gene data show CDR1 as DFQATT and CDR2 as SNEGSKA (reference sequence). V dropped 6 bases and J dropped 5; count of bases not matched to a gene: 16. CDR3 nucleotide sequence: TGCAGTGCCATCTTTTTGCGGGAGGAATTAAGAGATACGCAGTATTTT. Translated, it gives CSAIFLREELRDTQYF.

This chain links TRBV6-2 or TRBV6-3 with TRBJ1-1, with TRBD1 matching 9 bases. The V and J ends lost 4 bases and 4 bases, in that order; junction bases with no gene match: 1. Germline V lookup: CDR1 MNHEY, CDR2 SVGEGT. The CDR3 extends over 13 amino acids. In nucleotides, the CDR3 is TGTGCCAGCAGTTCGACAGGGGGCACTGAAGCTTTCTTT. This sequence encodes CASSSTGGTEAFF.

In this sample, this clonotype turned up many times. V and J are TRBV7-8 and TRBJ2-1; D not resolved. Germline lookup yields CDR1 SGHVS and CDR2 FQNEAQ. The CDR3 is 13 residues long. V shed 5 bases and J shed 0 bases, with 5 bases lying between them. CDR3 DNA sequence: TGTGCCAGCAGCCGCAGCTCCTACAATGAGCAGTTCTTC. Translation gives CASSRSSYNEQFF.

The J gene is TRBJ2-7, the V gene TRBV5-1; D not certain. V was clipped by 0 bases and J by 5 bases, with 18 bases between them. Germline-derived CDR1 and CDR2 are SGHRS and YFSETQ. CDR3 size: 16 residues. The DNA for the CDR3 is TGCGCCAGCAGCTTGGAATGGCCACCAACACCGGACGAGCAGTACTTC. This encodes CASSLEWPPTPDEQYF.

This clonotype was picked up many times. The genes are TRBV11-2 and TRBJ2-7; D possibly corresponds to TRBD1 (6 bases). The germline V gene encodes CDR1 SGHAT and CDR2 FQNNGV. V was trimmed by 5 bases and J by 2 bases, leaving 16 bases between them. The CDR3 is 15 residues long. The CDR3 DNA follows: TGTGCCAGCAGCACTACCGGGACACTGGCCTACGAGCAGTACTTC. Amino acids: CASSTTGTLAYEQYF.

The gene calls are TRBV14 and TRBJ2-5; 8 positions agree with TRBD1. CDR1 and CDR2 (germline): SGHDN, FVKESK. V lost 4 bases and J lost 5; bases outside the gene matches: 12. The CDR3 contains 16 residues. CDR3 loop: CASSRVTGAYGETQYF. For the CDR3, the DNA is TGTGCCAGCAGCCGAGTGACAGGGGCCTATGGGGAGACCCAGTACTTC.

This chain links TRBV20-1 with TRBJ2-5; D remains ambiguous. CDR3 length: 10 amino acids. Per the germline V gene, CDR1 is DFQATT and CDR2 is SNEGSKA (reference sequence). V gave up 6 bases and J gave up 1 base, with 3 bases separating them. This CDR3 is CSARQETQYF. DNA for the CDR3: TGCAGTGCCCGCCAAGAGACCCAGTACTTC.

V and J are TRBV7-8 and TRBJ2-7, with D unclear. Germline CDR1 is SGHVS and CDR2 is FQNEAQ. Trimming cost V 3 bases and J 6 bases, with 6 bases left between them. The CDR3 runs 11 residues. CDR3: CASSFSVEQYF. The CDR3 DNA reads TGTGCCAGCAGCTTTTCCGTCGAGCAGTACTTC.

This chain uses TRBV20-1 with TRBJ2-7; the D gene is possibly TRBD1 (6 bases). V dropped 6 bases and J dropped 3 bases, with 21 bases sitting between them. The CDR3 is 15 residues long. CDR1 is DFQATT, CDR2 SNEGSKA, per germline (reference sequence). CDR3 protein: CSASEPTGTGYEQYF. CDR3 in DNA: TGCAGTGCCTCCGAACCCACAGGGACGGGCTACGAGCAGTACTTC.

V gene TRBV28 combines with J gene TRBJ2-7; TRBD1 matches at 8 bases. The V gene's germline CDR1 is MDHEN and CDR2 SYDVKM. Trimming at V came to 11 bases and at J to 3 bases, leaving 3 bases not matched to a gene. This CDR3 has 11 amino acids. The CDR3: CASTGVYEQYF. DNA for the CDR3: TGTGCCTCGACAGGGGTCTACGAGCAGTACTTC.

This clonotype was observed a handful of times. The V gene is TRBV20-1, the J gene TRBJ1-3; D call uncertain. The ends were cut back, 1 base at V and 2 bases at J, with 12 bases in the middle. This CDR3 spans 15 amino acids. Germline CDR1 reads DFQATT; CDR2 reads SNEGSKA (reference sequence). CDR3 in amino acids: CSARAHSAAGNTIYF. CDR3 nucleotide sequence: TGCAGTGCTAGAGCCCACTCCGCGGCTGGAAACACCATATATTTT.

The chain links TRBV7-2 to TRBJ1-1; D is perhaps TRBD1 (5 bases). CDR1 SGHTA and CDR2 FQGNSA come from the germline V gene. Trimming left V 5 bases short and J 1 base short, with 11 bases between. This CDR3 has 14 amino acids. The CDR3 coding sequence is TGTGCCAGCAGCCCCTCTGGGGCGAACACTGAAGCTTTCTTT. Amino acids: CASSPSGANTEAFF.

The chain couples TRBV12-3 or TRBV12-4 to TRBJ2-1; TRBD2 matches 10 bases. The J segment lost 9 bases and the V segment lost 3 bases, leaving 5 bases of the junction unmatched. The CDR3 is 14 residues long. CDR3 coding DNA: TGTGCCAGCAGTTTTCTAGCGGGGGCGGGTGAGCAGTTCTTC. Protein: CASSFLAGAGEQFF.